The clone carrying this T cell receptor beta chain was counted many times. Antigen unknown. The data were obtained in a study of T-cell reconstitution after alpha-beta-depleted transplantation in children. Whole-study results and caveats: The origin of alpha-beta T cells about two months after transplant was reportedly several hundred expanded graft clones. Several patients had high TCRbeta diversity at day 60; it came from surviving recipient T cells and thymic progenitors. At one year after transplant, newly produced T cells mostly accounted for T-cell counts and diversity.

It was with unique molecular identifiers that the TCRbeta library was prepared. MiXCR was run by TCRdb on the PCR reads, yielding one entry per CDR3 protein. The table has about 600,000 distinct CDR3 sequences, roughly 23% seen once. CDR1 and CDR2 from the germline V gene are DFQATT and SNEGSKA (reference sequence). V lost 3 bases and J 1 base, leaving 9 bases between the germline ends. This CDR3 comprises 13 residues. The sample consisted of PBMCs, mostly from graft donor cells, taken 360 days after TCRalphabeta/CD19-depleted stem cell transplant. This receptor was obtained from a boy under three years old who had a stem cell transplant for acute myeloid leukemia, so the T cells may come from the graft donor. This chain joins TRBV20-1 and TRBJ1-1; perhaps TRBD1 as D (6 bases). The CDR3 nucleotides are TGCAGTGCTAGCGTACAGGGGAACACTGAAGCTTTCTTT. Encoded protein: CSASVQGNTEAFF.